This T cell receptor beta chain originates from a study of Tregs in tolerant kidney transplant recipients. Study-wide findings and caveats: The small number of patients limits these findings pending further validation. This study did not directly address biological reproducibility.

Trimming stripped 0 bases from V and 4 bases from J, with 13 bases between. CDR1 is SGDLS and CDR2 is YYNGEE in the germline V gene. The CDR3 has 16 residues. Unstimulated regulatory T cells (CD4+CD25+CD127-), CD4+CD25- non-regulatory cells, CD4 and CD8 cells were FACS-sorted from thawed PBMCs. To note about this clone: The target antigen is unknown.

The assay was immunoSEQ multiplex PCR, and TCRdb's table has in-frame clones only and misses some. Of approximately 60,000 clones in the sample, approximately 82% were seen once. This clonotype originated in a human donor in good health. The chain has TRBV9 and TRBJ1-4; D remains unclear. The sequencing input was CD4+ T cells from blood. The CDR3 DNA reads TGTGCCAGCAGCGTAGGTCGAGGGAGCTATAATGAAAAACTGTTTTTT. It translates to CASSVGRGSYNEKLFF. The entire variable domain, with the rest obtained from reference TRBV9 and TRBJ1-4, is as follows: DSGVTQTPKHLITATGQRVTLRCSPRSGDLSVYWYQQSLDQGLQFLIQYYNGEERAKGNILERFSAQQFPDLHSELNLSSLELGDSALYFCASSVGRGSYNEKLFFGSGTQLSVL.